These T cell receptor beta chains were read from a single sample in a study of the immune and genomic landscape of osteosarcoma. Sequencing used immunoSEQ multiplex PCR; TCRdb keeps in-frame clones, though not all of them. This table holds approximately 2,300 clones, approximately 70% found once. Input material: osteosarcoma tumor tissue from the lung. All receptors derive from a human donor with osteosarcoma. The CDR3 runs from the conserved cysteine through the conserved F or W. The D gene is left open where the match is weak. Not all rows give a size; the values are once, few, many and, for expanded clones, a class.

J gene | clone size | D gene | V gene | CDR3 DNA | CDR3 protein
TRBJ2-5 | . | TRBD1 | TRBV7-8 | TGTGCCAGCAGCTACGCTTTTGACAGGGCCAGGAGTCCTCGAAAAGAGACCCAGTACTTC | CASSYAFDRARSPRKETQYF
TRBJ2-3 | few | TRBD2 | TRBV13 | TGTGCCAGCAGCTTATCGAGCGGGGGGGCCAGAGATACGCAGTATTTT | CASSLSSGGARDTQYF
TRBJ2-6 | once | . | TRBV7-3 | TGTGCCAGCAGCCCCTCTGGGGCCAACGTCCTGACTTTC | CASSPSGANVLTF
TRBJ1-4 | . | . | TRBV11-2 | TGTGCCAGCAGCTTAGTGAAGGGTCAGGGGGAAAAACTGTTTTTT | CASSLVKGQGEKLFF
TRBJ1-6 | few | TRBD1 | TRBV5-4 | TGTGCCAGCAGCCGTTCACAGGGGGCAAATTCACCCCTCCACTTT | CASSRSQGANSPLHF
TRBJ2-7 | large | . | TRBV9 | TGTGCCAGCAGCGGAGACAGAGGCGAGCAGTACTTC | CASSGDRGEQYF
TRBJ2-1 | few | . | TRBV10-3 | TGTGCCATCAGTGAGTCGATGGCAGGCGCCTACAATGAGCAGTTCTTC | CAISESMAGAYNEQFF
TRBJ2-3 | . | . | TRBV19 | TGTGCCAGTACCCGGCAGGGGCAAACGGATACGCAGTATTTT | CASTRQGQTDTQYF
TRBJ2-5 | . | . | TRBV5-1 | TGCGCCAGCAAGGTAGGGGTGAGGGAAGAGACCCAGTACTTC | CASKVGVREETQYF
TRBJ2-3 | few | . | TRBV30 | TGTGCCTGGAGTGTGGGGTCTAGGGGGAGGCAGTATTTT | CAWSVGSRGRQYF
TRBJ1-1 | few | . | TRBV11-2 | TGTGCCAGCAGCTTAGTACGAGGTGGGACTGAAGCTTTCTTT | CASSLVRGGTEAFF
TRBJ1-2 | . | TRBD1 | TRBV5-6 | TGTGCCAGCAGCTTTGAGTCAGGGGGAGGCCTTGGCTACACCTTC | CASSFESGGGLGYTF
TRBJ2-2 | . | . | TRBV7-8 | TGTGCCAGCAGCTTAGTCGGGAGCCTCGCGAACACCGGGGAGCTGTTTTTT | CASSLVGSLANTGELFF
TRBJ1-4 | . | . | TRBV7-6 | TGTGCCAGCAGCTTAGTCGTCTTCCGCCGGCGAAAAACTGTTTTT | CASSLVVFRRRKTVF
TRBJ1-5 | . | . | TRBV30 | TGTGCCTGGAGTGCCGGGACGGATCAGCCCCAGCATTTT | CAWSAGTDQPQHF
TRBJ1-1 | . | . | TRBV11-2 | TGTGCCAGCAGCCCCATGACTGAAGCTTTCTTT | CASSPMTEAFF
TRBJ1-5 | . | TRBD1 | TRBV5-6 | TGTGCCAGCAGCTCCTACTACACGACGACAGGGGTCGGGAATCAGCCCCAGCATTTT | CASSSYYTTTGVGNQPQHF
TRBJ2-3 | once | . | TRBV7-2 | TGTGCCAGCAGTTTCTACACAGATACGCAGTATTTT | CASSFYTDTQYF
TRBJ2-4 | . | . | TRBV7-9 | TGTGCCAGCAGCGGAAACATTCAGTACTTC | CASSGNIQYF
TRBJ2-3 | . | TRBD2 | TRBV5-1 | TGCGCCAGCAGCTTGGAGGGCGGGGGGGCCTCAGATACGCAGTATTTT | CASSLEGGGASDTQYF
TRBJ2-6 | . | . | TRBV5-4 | TGTGCCAGCAGCTTGGATGGGGGCTCTGGGGCCAACGTCCTGACTTTC | CASSLDGGSGANVLTF
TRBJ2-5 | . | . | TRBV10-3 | TGTGCCATCAGCTTAGGACAGCAAGAGACCCAGTACTTC | CAISLGQQETQYF
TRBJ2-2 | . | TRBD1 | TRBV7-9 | TGTGCCAGCAGACCGGGACAGGGCGGGACCGGGGAGCTGTTTTTT | CASRPGQGGTGELFF
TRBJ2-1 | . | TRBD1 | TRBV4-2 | TGTGCCAGCAGCCACGGGACAGGGTTTAAGCAGTTCTTC | CASSHGTGFKQFF
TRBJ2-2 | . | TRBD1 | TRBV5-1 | TGCGCCAGCAGCTCGACAGGGCGCGGCACCGGGGAGCTGTTTTTT | CASSSTGRGTGELFF
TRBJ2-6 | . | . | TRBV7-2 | TGTGCCAGCAGACCCGGGGGGGCCAACGTCCTGACTTTC | CASRPGGANVLTF
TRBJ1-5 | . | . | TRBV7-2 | TGTGCCAGCAGCTTATGGAGGGATCAGCCCCAGCATTTT | CASSLWRDQPQHF
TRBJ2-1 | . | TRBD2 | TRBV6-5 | TGTGCCAGCAGTTACGGGCGGGGGGGGCATAATGAGCAGTTCTTC | CASSYGRGGHNEQFF
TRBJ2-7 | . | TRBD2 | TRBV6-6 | TGTGCCAGCAGTTACTCCGGCGGGGGGACGCCCTACGAGCAGTACTTC | CASSYSGGGTPYEQYF
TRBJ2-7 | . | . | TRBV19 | TGTGCCAGTAGTATTGGGCAGCCCTACGAGCAGTACTTC | CASSIGQPYEQYF
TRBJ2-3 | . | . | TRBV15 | TGTGCCACCAGCAGAGATAACCCTAGAGGGACCCCAGGGGATACGCAGTATTTT | CATSRDNPRGTPGDTQYF
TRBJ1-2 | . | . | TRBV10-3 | TGTGCCATCAGTGGGCTAGGTCGGGGGGTCCTTGGCTACACCTTC | CAISGLGRGVLGYTF
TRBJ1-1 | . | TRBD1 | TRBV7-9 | TGTGCCAGCAGCCCTCCCGGGGCAGGGGGCACTGAAGCTTTCTTT | CASSPPGAGGTEAFF
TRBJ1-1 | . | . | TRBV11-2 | TGTGCCAGCAGCTTAGAGGTCACTGAAGCTTTCTTT | CASSLEVTEAFF
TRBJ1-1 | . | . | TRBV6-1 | TGTGCCAGTACGTTACAGGGTGACACTGAAGCTTTCTTT | CASTLQGDTEAFF
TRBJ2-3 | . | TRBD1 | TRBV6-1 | TGTGCCAGCAGGATACAGGGGCCAGATACGCAGTATTTT | CASRIQGPDTQYF
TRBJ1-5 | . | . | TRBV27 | TGTGCCAGCTCACTGATGGGGACTCAGAATCAGCCCCAGCATTTT | CASSLMGTQNQPQHF
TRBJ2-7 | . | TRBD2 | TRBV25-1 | TGTGCCAGCACCAAGGGACTAGCGGGGGCCTACGAGCAGTACTTC | CASTKGLAGAYEQYF
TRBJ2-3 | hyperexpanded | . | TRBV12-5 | TGTGCTAGTGGTGACACAGATACGCAGTATTTT | CASGDTDTQYF
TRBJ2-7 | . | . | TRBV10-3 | TGTGCCATCAGTCCTACCCAGAACGAGCAGTACTTC | CAISPTQNEQYF
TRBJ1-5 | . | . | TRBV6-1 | TGTGCCAGCAGTGAACCAGGGATTAGCAATCAGCCCCAGCATTTT | CASSEPGISNQPQHF
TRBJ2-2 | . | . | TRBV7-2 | TGTGCCAGCAGCTTATCCGGGGAGGCGGGGGAGCTGTTTTTT | CASSLSGEAGELFF
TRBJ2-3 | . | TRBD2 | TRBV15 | TGTGCCACCAGCGAGGAGCGGGGGGATGCCACAGATACGCAGTATTTT | CATSEERGDATDTQYF
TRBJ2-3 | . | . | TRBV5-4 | TGTGCCAGCAGCTTCGTGGGACGGAGCACAGATACGCAGTATTTT | CASSFVGRSTDTQYF
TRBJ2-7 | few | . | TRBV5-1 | TGCGCCAGCTCCGGGACCGACCCCTCCGAGCAGTACTTC | CASSGTDPSEQYF
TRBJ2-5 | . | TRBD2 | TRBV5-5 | TGTGCCAGCAGCTTGGAGCTGGCGGGGGGGCGAGAGACCCAGTACTTC | CASSLELAGGRETQYF
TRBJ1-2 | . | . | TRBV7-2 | TGTGCCAGCAGCTTACAGGGGTGGGGTGGCTACACCTTC | CASSLQGWGGYTF
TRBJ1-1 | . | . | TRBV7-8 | TGTGCCAGCAGCTTAAGCAGTCGGACGACTGAAGCTTTCTTT | CASSLSSRTTEAFF
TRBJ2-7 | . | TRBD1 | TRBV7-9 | TGTGCCAGCAGCTTCACAGGGGGTCGAACGTACGAGCAGTACTTC | CASSFTGGRTYEQYF
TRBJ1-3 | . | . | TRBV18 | TGTGCCAGCTCATCGTCAGGGGCATCCAACACCATATATTTT | CASSSSGASNTIYF
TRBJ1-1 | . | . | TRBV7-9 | TGTGCCAGCAGCCAGGGAGGGAACACTGAAGCTTTCTTT | CASSQGGNTEAFF
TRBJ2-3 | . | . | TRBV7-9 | TGTGCCAGCACACCTTTCGAGGGATCAGATACGCAGTATTTT | CASTPFEGSDTQYF
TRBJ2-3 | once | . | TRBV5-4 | TGTGCCAGCAGCCAGTGGAGGGGGAGGACAGATACGCAGTATTTT | CASSQWRGRTDTQYF
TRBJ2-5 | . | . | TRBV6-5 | TGTGCCAGCAGTTATACAGTGAGACAAGAGACCCAGTACTTC | CASSYTVRQETQYF
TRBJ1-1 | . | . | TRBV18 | TGTGCCAGCTCACCTAGGGCAACCAGTGGCGACACTGAAGCTTTCTTT | CASSPRATSGDTEAFF
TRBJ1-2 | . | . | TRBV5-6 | TGTGCCAGCAGCTTTACAGCGAACTATGGCTACACCTTC | CASSFTANYGYTF
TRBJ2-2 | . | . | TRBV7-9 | TGTGCCAGCAGCTCCTGGACAGCCACGAACACCGGGGAGCTATTTTTT | CASSSWTATNTGELFF
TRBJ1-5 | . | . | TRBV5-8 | TGTGCCAGCAGCTTGGCCCGCTTCTATAGCAATCAGCCCCAGCATTTT | CASSLARFYSNQPQHF
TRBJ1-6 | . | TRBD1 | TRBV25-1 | TGTGCCAGTACACTACAGGGGGCTGGTAATTCACCCCTCCACTTT | CASTLQGAGNSPLHF